This T cell receptor (beta chain) emerged from a study of blood T cell repertoires in COVID-19 (dated by TCRdb to between 2020 and 2021). Study-level background: Samples covering the acute and convalescent phases of COVID-19 were provided by collaborators in the United States, Italy and Spain. Where available, HLA class I and class II types were obtained from metadata supplied by the sample provider rather than from assay-based typing. The dataset comprised deeply sampled blood TCRbeta repertoires from subjects exposed to, actively infected with, or recovered from COVID-19. The prospective study material was composed of cDNA or gDNA derived from T cells, B-cell-depleted T cells, or PBMCs. A freely available public database, intended as a resource for researchers studying the immune response to SARS-CoV-2, is where the repertoires were released. Samples were obtained from the ongoing ImmuneRACE study (first 160 participants) and from some 1,200 subjects provided by 6 global collaborators. Nearly every sample came with metadata listing a de-identified subject ID, COVID-19 status, age in years and sex.

Each collaborating institution followed its own protocols to collect whole blood in K2EDTA tubes. For TCRbeta analysis, collaborator samples were shipped as frozen whole blood, as isolated PBMCs, or as DNA extracted from either sample type. As encoded in the germline V gene (reference sequence), CDR1 is SGHKS while CDR2 is YYEKEE. The CDR3 runs 17 amino acids, cysteine and phenylalanine included. The DNA shown is the 51-base CDR3, in frame from base 1. Clipping removes 0 bases from V and 1 base from J, with 5 as the unmatched junction base count. Concerning this clone itself: What this receptor recognizes is not known. Within one base of it there is no much larger clone, and no base qualities were kept.

TCRbeta CDR3 regions were amplified from genomic DNA using the immunoSEQ Assay, a bias-controlled multiplex PCR. In the authors' own workflow: The number of nucleated cells in each sample was estimated by amplification of reference gene primers within the assay. To quantify the absolute abundance of each unique TCRbeta CDR3 rearrangement, sequence reads were collapsed and filtered. Productive Simpson clonality was computed per sample as the square root of Simpson's diversity index over productive rearrangements. The table was pulled from immuneACCESS by TCRdb, which kept in-frame rearrangements only. Such tables lose some clones; where checked, under half of the loss comes from unresolved V genes, and the rest has no known cause. V and J calls and clone size follow that table, whereas D and trimming were derived from the DNA. This sample comprises approximately 120,000 clones, over 75% of them detected only once. Roughly 27% of the sample is held by the ten biggest clonotypes.

Results the study describes overall, beyond this receptor: The amount of clinical and demographic metadata varied by source and participant and was provided uncurated.

The chain joins TRBV5-5 to TRBJ1-3, and 9 junction bases match TRBD1. Sequenced material: peripheral blood. The sequence derives from a woman older than 75 with acute or convalescent COVID-19. CDR3 region: CASSLGGQGMSGNTIYF. The sequenced DNA: TGTGCCAGCAGCTTGGGGGGACAGGGAATGTCTGGAAACACCATATATTTT.